These 14 T cell receptor beta chains share one sample of origin, sequenced in a study of CD8+ T cells in alopecia areata. As to treatment: oral pan-JAK inhibitor, 5-10 mg twice daily. It was cDNA, reverse transcribed from extracted RNA, that served as the sequencing template. TCRdb's copy holds only in-frame clones and misses some; the assay was immunoSEQ multiplex PCR. The repertoire holds around 210,000 clones, roughly 64% seen once, with about 4% in the top ten. This specimen was CD4+ T cells sorted from blood, taken at week 4, from a patient treated with tofacitinib. Source of these receptors: a human donor with alopecia areata.

This chain joins TRBV30 and TRBJ1-1, with 7 bases fitting TRBD1. The V and J ends lost 2 bases and 0 bases, in that order; junction bases with no gene match: 3. The CDR3 extends over 14 amino acids. In germline, CDR1 is GTSNPN, CDR2 SVGIG (reference sequence). CDR3 sequence reads: CAWSRQGMNTEAFF. The CDR3 coding sequence is TGTGCCTGGAGTCGACAGGGAATGAACACTGAAGCTTTCTTT.

The chain carries TRBV25-1 and TRBJ1-2; TRBD1 aligns across 8 bases. This CDR3 is 15 amino acids long. Germline V gene sequence: CDR1 MGHDK, CDR2 SYGVNS. Losses at the gene ends were 2 bases for V and 3 bases for J; bases not matched to a gene: 5. The CDR3 DNA sequence: TGTGCCAGCAGTGAACTTGGACAGGGAGACTATGGCTACACCTTC. This translates into CASSELGQGDYGYTF.

Notes on this clone: Compared with germline, one end of the junction differs, possibly owing to a read error. The J gene is TRBJ2-7, the V gene TRBV6-6, with 7 nucleotides matching TRBD1. The CDR3 has 14 amino acids. Germline V gene lookup returns CDR1 MNHNY and CDR2 SVGAGI (reference sequence). The CDR3 is CASSPGTVSFEQYF. The CDR3 coding sequence is TGTGCCAGCAGTCCCGGGACAGTCTCCTTCGAGCAGTACTTC.

V and J are TRBV30 and TRBJ1-5, with 10 bases that match TRBD1. Germline CDR1 is GTSNPN and CDR2 is SVGIG (reference sequence). With 0 bases clipped from V and 5 bases from J, the junction kept 10 bases outside the gene matches. The CDR3 has 17 amino acids. CDR3 in amino acids: CAWSVRQGADRDQPQHF. Written as DNA, the CDR3 is TGTGCCTGGAGTGTACGACAGGGGGCGGATCGGGATCAGCCCCAGCATTTT.

The genes are TRBV30 and TRBJ2-3; D possibly corresponds to TRBD2 (5 bases). In germline, CDR1 is GTSNPN, CDR2 SVGIG (reference sequence). The CDR3 has 16 amino acids. With 3 bases removed from V and 1 base from J, the gap between germline ends came to 17 bases. CDR3 nucleotide sequence: TGTGCCTGGAGGGGATATGTCGGGGTGGGCACAGATACGCAGTATTTT. This translates into CAWRGYVGVGTDTQYF.

The rearrangement uses TRBV29-1 and TRBJ1-2; TRBD1 might be the D (5 bases). CDR1 SQVTM and CDR2 ANQGSEA come from the germline V gene. V shed 7 bases and J shed 5 bases, with 14 bases lying between them. The CDR3 covers 12 residues. Here the CDR3 reads CSALGTAYGYTF. The CDR3 nucleotides are TGCAGCGCACTGGGGACTGCATATGGCTACACCTTC.

This sequence joins TRBV5-1 and TRBJ2-2; D is undetermined. Trimming removed 1 base at V and 0 bases at J, with 7 bases between. Germline values: CDR1 SGHRS, CDR2 YFSETQ. The CDR3 length is 15 residues. CDR3 region: CASSLQDPNTGELFF. The CDR3 DNA is TGCGCCAGCAGCTTGCAGGACCCGAACACCGGGGAGCTGTTTTTT.

The chain couples TRBV7-2 to TRBJ2-3; D might be TRBD1 or TRBD2, each matching 5 bases. The germline V gene encodes CDR1 SGHTA and CDR2 FQGNSA. This CDR3 has 13 residues. Trimming took off 3 bases at V and 6 bases at J, with 10 bases between the two ends. The CDR3 sequence is CASSFRGEDTQYF. The CDR3 DNA follows: TGTGCCAGCAGCTTTCGAGGGGAGGATACGCAGTATTTT.

This clone was observed a few times. This rearrangement joins TRBV19 to TRBJ2-1; D remains ambiguous. The germline V and J ends were trimmed by 0 bases and 2 bases, with 11 bases remaining between them. Germline CDR1 LNHDA, CDR2 SQIVND (reference sequence). The CDR3 is 16 amino acids. The CDR3 DNA is TGTGCCAGTAGTATAGACAAGGCAGGTACCTACAATGAGCAGTTCTTC. It yields the protein CASSIDKAGTYNEQFF.

CDR3 DNA sequence: TGTGCTAGTGCGGGGGAGAGTGGAAGGCAGTACTTC. Translating it yields CASAGESGRQYF. This chain connects TRBV12-5 to TRBJ2-7; possibly TRBD2 for D (6 bases). This CDR3 contains 12 residues. Germline V CDR1 and CDR2: LGHNT, FRNRAP. V dropped 7 bases and J dropped 9 bases, with 16 bases sitting between them. Based on the CDR3 plus reference TRBV12-5 and TRBJ2-7, the full variable domain is DARVTQTPRHKVTEMGQEVTMRCQPILGHNTVFWYRQTMMQGLELLAYFRNRAPLDDSGMPKDRFSAEMPDATLATLKIQPSEPRDSAVYFCASAGESGRQYFGPGTRLTVT.

The rearrangement links TRBV29-1 to TRBJ1-1; tentatively, D is TRBD1 (6 bases). Per the germline V gene, CDR1 is SQVTM and CDR2 is ANQGSEA. The CDR3 totals 14 residues. Trimming took 5 bases from V and 4 from J, leaving 17 bases between them. CDR3 nucleotide sequence: TGCAGCGTTAGCTTAGGGGGGTTCGGCACTGAAGCTTTCTTT. Its protein product is CSVSLGGFGTEAFF.

J is TRBJ2-4 and V is TRBV7-2; D is unclear. CDR1 and CDR2 (germline): SGHTA, FQGNSA. This CDR3 region has 15 residues. V was pared by 0 bases and J by 0 bases, with 6 bases between. The DNA for the CDR3 is TGTGCCAGCAGCTTAGCTGGGGTAGCCAAAAACATTCAGTACTTC. Its protein product is CASSLAGVAKNIQYF.

This chain links TRBV30 with TRBJ2-2; tentatively, D is TRBD2 (6 bases). Germline CDR1 reads GTSNPN; CDR2 reads SVGIG (reference sequence). V was clipped by 7 bases and J by 4 bases, with 19 bases between them. This CDR3 comprises 15 residues. The CDR3 region has the DNA TGTGCCTTGGAACAGGCTCCGCGGGGCACCGGGGAGCTGTTTTTT. The encoded protein is CALEQAPRGTGELFF.

The genes are TRBV7-2 and TRBJ1-5; 9 bases line up with TRBD1. V gave up 4 bases and J gave up 6 bases; unmatched junction bases: 7. The CDR3 spans 15 residues. CDR1 and CDR2 (germline): SGHTA, FQGNSA. In nucleotides, the CDR3 is TGTGCCAGCAGCTCTACCGGGACAGGGCTTCAGCCCCAGCATTTT. Encoded protein: CASSSTGTGLQPQHF.